This TCR beta chain was documented in a study of blood T cell repertoires in COVID-19. TCRdb keeps only in-frame clones here, not all; method: immunoSEQ multiplex PCR. Of some 200,000 clones in the sample, about nine tenths were seen once. The CDR3 loop spans 15 amino acids. Germline CDR1 reads SEHNR; CDR2 reads FQNEAQ (reference sequence). Trimming left V 5 bases short and J 0 bases short, with 8 bases between. The chain links TRBV7-9 to TRBJ2-6; no reliable D call. This receptor was identified in a man older than 75 with acute or convalescent COVID-19. The sample consisted of peripheral blood. The CDR3 DNA sequence: TGTGCCAGCAGCCCTTACACCTCTGGGGCCAACGTCCTGACTTTC. It specifies CASSPYTSGANVLTF.